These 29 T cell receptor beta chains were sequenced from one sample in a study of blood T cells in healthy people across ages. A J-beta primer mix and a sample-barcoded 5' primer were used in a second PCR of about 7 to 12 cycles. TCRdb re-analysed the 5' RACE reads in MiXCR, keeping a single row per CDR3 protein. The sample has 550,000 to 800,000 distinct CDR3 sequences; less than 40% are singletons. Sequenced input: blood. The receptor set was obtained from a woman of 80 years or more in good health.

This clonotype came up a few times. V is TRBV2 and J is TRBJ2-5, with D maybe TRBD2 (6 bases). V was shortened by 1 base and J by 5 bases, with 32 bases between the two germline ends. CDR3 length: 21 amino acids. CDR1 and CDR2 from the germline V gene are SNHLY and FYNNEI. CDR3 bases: TGTGCCAGCAGTGAAGTTGGGGCGGCGACTTTCCAAGCGGGTCAGGCGGAGACCCAGTACTTC. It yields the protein CASSEVGAATFQAGQAETQYF. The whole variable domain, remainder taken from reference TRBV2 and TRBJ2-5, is EPEVTQTPSHQVTQMGQEVILRCVPISNHLYFYWYRQILGQKVEFLVSFYNNEISEKSEIFDDQFSVERPDGSNFTLKIRSTKLEDSAMYFCASSEVGAATFQAGQAETQYFGPGTRLLVL.

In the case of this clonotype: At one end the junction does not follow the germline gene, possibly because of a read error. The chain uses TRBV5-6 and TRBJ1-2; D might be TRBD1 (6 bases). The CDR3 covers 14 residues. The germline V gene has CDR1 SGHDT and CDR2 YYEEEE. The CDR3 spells CACSFGGQSYGYTF. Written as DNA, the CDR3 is TGTGCCTGCAGCTTCGGGGGGCAGAGCTATGGCTACACCTTC.

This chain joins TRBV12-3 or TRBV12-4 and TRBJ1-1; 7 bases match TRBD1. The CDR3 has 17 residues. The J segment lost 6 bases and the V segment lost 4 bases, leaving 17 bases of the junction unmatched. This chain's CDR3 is CASSSPGQPGGDAEAFF. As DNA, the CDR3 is TGTGCCAGCAGTTCTCCGGGACAGCCAGGAGGGGACGCTGAAGCTTTCTTT.

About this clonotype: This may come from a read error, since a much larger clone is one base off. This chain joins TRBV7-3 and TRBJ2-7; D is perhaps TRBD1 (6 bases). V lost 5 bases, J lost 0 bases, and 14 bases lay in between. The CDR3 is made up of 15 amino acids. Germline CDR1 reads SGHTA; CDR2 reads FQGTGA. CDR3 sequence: CASSRTAAPSYEQYF. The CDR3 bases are TGTGCCAGCAGCCGGACAGCGGCCCCCTCCTACGAGCAGTACTTC.

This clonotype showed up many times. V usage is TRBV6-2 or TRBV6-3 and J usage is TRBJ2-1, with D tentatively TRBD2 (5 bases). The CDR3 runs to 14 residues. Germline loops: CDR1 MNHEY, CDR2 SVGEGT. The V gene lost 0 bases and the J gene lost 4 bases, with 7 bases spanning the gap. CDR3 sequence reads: CASSYSTNYNEQFF. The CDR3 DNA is TGTGCCAGCAGTTACTCGACTAATTACAATGAGCAGTTCTTC.

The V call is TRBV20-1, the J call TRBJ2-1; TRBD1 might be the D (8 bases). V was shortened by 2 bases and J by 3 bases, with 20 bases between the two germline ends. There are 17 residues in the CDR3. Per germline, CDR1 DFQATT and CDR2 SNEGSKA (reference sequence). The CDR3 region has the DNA TGCAGTGCTAGAAGCCCAGAGCGGGACAGGTACTACAATGAGCAGTTCTTC. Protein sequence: CSARSPERDRYYNEQFF.

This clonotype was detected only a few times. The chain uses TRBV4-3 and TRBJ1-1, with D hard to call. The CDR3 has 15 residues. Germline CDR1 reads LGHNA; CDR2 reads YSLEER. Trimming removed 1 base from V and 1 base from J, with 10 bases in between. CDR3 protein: CASSQGGFGNTEAFF. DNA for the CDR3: TGCGCCAGCAGCCAAGGGGGATTCGGGAACACTGAAGCTTTCTTT.

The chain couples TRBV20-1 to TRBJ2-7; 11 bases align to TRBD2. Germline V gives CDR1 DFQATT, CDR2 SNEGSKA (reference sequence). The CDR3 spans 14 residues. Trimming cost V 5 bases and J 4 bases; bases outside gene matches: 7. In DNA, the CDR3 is TGCAGTGCTCCCTCTAGCGGGAGGAAATACGAGCAGTACTTC. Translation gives CSAPSSGRKYEQYF.

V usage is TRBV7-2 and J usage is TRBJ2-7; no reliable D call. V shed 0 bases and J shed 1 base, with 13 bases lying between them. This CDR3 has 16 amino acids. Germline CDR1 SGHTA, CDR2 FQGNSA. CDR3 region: CASSLAHGPPSYEQYF. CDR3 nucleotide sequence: TGTGCCAGCAGCTTAGCGCATGGACCTCCGTCCTACGAGCAGTACTTC.

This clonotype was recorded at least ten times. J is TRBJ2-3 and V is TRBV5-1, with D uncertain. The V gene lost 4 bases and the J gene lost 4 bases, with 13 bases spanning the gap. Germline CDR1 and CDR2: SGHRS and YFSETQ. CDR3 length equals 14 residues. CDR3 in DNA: TGCGCCAGCAGCCCTGGCGTTCTGGCAGATACGCAGTATTTT. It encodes CASSPGVLADTQYF. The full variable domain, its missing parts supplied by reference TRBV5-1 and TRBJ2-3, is KAGVTQTPRYLIKTRGQQVTLSCSPISGHRSVSWYQQTPGQGLQFLFEYFSETQRNKGNFPGRFSGRQFSNSRSEMNVSTLELGDSALYLCASSPGVLADTQYFGPGTRLTVL.

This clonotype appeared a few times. This CDR3 reads CATSRGDYGYTF. The CDR3 bases are TGTGCCACCTCACGAGGGGACTATGGCTACACCTTC. The chain employs TRBV6-2 or TRBV6-3 and TRBJ1-2; TRBD1 is a possible D gene (5 bases). Trimming stripped 10 bases from V and 3 bases from J, with 12 bases between. This CDR3 comprises 12 residues. Per germline, CDR1 MNHEY and CDR2 SVGEGT.

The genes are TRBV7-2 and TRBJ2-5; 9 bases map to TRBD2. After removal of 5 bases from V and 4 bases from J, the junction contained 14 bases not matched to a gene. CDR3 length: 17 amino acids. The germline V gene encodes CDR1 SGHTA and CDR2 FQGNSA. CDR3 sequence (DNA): TGTGCCAGCAGCCCACGCGGGGGGGTCTATATTTCAGAGACCCAGTACTTC. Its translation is CASSPRGGVYISETQYF.

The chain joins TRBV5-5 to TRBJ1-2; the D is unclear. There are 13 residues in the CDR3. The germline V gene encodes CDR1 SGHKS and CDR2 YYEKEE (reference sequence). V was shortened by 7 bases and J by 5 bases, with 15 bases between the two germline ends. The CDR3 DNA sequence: TGTGCCAGCCACGAGGTGAGGGTGTATGGCTACACCTTC. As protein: CASHEVRVYGYTF.

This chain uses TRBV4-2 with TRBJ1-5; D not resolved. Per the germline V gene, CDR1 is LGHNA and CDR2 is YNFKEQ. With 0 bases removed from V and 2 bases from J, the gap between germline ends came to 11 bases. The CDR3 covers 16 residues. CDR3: CASSQEGSPGNQPQHF. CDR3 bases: TGTGCCAGCAGCCAAGAAGGCAGCCCTGGCAATCAGCCCCAGCATTTT.

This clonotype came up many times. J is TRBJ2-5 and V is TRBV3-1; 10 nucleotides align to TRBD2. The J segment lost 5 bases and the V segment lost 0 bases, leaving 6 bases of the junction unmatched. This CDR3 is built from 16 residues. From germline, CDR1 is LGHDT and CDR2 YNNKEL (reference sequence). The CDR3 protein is CASSQDPAGGRETQYF. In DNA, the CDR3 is TGTGCCAGCAGCCAAGATCCAGCGGGGGGGAGGGAGACCCAGTACTTC.

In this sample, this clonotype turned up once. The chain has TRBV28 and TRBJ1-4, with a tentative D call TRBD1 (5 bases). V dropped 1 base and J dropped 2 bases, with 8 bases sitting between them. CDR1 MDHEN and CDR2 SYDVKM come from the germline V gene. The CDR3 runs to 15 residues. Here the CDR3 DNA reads TGTGCCAGCAGTTTATTGGGGCGCACTAATGAAAAACTGTTTTTT. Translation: CASSLLGRTNEKLFF.

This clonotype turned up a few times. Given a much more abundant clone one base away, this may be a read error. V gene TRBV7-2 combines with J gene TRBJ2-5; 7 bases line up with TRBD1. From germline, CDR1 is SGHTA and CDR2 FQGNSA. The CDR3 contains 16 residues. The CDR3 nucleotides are TGTGCCGGCAGCTTAGCCGGGACAGCGGCCGGGGAGACCCAGTACTTC. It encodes CAGSLAGTAAGETQYF.

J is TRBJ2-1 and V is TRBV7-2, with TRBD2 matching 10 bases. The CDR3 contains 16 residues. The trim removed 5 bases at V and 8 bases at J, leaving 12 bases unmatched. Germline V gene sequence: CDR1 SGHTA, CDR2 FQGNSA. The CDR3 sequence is CASSLGAAGGQDEQFF. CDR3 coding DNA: TGTGCCAGCAGCCTTGGGGCAGCGGGGGGGCAGGATGAGCAGTTCTTC.

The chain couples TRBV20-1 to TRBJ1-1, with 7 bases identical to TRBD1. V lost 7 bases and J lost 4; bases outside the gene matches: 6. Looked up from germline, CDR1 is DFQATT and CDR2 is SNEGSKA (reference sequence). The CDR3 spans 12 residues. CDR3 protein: CSVAQGVTEAFF. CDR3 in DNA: TGCAGTGTGGCCCAGGGGGTCACTGAAGCTTTCTTT.

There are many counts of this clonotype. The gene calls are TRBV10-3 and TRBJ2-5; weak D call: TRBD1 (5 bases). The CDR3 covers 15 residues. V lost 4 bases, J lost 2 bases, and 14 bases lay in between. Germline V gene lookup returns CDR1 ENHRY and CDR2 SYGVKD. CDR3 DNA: TGTGCCATCAGTGTGTCTAGGGGTAAACAAGAGACCCAGTACTTC. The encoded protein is CAISVSRGKQETQYF.

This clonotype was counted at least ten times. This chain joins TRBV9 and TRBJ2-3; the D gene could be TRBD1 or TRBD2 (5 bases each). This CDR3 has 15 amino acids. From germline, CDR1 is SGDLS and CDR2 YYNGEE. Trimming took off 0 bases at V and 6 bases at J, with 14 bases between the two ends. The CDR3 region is CASSVVTGLGDTQYF. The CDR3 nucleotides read TGTGCCAGCAGCGTAGTAACGGGGCTCGGGGATACGCAGTATTTT.

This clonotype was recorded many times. The CDR3, as DNA: TGTGCCAGCAGTGAGGGGCCAGCCTACGAGCAGTACTTC. Protein product: CASSEGPAYEQYF. This chain uses TRBV6-6 with TRBJ2-7; D assignment may be TRBD1 or TRBD2 (5 bases each). This CDR3 spans 13 amino acids. Trimming shortened V by 5 bases and J by 2 bases, and 10 bases separated the two germline ends. The germline V gene encodes CDR1 MNHNY and CDR2 SVGAGI (reference sequence).

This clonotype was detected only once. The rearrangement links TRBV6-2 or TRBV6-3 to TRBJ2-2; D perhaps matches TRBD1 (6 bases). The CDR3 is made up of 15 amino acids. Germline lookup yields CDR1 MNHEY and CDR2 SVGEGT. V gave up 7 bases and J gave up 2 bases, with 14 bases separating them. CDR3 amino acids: CASTRQAPNTGELFF. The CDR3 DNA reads TGTGCCAGCACCCGACAGGCCCCCAACACCGGGGAGCTGTTTTTT.

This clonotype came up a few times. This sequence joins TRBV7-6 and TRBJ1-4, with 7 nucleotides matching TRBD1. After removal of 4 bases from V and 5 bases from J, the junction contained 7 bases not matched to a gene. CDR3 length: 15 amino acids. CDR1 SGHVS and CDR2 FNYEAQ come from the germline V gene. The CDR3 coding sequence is TGTGCCAGCAGCTCCACCGGGACAGTCAATGAAAAACTGTTTTTT. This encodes CASSSTGTVNEKLFF.

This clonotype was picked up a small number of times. The CDR3 coding sequence is TGTGCCACCAGGACGGGAACGAGCGGGGGCCTGGGGGATACGCAGTATTTT. Translation gives CATRTGTSGGLGDTQYF. The V and J genes are TRBV11-1 and TRBJ2-3; 8 nucleotides line up with TRBD2. CDR1 and CDR2 (germline): SGHAT, FQDESV (reference sequence). V was clipped by 10 bases and J by 6 bases; unmatched bases: 21. The CDR3 is 17 residues long. Drawing the rest from reference TRBV11-1 and TRBJ2-3, the complete variable domain is EAEVAQSPRYKITEKSQAVAFWCDPISGHATLYWYRQILGQGPELLVQFQDESVVDDSQLPKDRFSAERLKGVDSTLKIQPAELGDSAMYLCATRTGTSGGLGDTQYFGPGTRLTVL.

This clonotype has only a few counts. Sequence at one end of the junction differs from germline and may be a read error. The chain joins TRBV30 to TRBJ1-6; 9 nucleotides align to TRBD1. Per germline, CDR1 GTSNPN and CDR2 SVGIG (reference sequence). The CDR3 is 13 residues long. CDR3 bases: TGTGCCCGGAGCCGGGACAGGGTTTCACCCCTCCACTTT. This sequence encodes CARSRDRVSPLHF. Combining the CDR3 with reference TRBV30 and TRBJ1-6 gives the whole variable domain SQTIHQWPATLVQPVGSPLSLECTVEGTSNPNLYWYRQAAGRGLQLLFYSVGIGQISSEVPQNLSASRPQDRQFILSSKKLLLSDSGFYLCARSRDRVSPLHFGNGTRLTVT.

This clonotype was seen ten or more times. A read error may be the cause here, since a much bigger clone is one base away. As DNA, the CDR3 is TGCAGTGCCCGGCGGGGCAATGAGCAGTACTTC. Its translation is CSARRGNEQYF. This rearrangement joins TRBV20-1 to TRBJ2-5; D might be TRBD2 (6 bases). Germline values: CDR1 DFQATT, CDR2 SNEGSKA (reference sequence). The germline V and J ends were trimmed by 6 bases and 11 bases, with 16 bases remaining between them. The CDR3 consists of 11 residues.

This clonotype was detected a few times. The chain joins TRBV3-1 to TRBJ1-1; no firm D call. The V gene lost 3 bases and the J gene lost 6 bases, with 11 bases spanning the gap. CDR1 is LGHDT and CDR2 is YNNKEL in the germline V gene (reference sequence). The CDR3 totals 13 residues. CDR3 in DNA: TGTGCCAGCAGCCACAGAGGGTACCCTGAAGCTTTCTTT. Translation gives CASSHRGYPEAFF.

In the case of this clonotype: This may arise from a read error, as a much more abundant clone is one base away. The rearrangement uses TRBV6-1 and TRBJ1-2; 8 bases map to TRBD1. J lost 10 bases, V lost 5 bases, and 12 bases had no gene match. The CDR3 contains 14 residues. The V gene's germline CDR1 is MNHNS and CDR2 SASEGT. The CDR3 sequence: CASSPGGPRGDYTF. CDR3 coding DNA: TGTGCCAGCAGTCCAGGGGGCCCCAGGGGTGACTACACCTTC.